Listed below are T cell receptor beta chains from one sample, sequenced in a study of cytotoxic CD8 clonotypes in ibrutinib-treated CLL. Using immunoSEQ multiplex PCR, the repertoire was profiled, and TCRdb retains in-frame clones only, with some absent. The data show about 44,000 clones, with roughly 69% seen just once and around an eighth held by the top ten. The material sequenced was PBMCs, taken after 12 months of ibrutinib treatment. These receptors were collected from a human donor with chronic lymphocytic leukemia. Both conserved end residues are part of each CDR3. Each record gives: CDR3 length, V gene, J gene, clone size, CDR3 protein. Size tells how often a clone was seen (once, few, many) or the class of an expanded clone, and some rows leave it out.

11	TRBV6-5	TRBJ2-1	NA	CASSVLNEQFF
18	TRBV7-2	TRBJ1-3	NA	CASSFPGFRGLAGNTIYF
13	TRBV19	TRBJ1-2	NA	CASRLSRNYGYTF
14	TRBV18	TRBJ2-5	NA	CASSQSRGKETQYF
13	TRBV6-5	TRBJ1-5	few	CASSYTPGQPQHF
13	TRBV7-9	TRBJ2-7	NA	CASSPKGPYEQYF
13	TRBV6-1	TRBJ2-7	NA	CASSEGARPEQYF
15	TRBV7-9	TRBJ1-1	NA	CASSRWAGVNTEAFF
11	TRBV5-6	TRBJ2-5	NA	CASSFQETQYF
15	TRBV5-1	TRBJ1-4	NA	CASSPSAFTNEKLFF
16	TRBV30	TRBJ2-7	NA	CAWMFFTGTGSYEQYF
11	TRBV25-1	TRBJ2-7	few	CASRLGNEQYF
16	TRBV9	TRBJ1-2	NA	CASSVALGQGLDGYTF
14	TRBV5-1	TRBJ2-5	NA	CASSTGMVIKTQYF
16	TRBV28	TRBJ1-5	NA	CASRNLGVGSNQPQHF
16	TRBV7-8	TRBJ2-7	NA	CASSQSEVAGSYEQYF
15	TRBV6-5	TRBJ2-3	NA	CASSLTFTRSDTQYF
20	TRBV4-3	TRBJ2-1	NA	CASSQAGGQGAISRYNEQFF
15	TRBV6-5	TRBJ2-6	NA	CASSYGFAGANVLTF
13	TRBV5-6	TRBJ1-5	few	CASSRRGNQPQHF
15	TRBV4-2	TRBJ1-1	once	CASRKIQGTNTEAFF
15	TRBV6-1	TRBJ2-5	NA	CASSEEGVLQETQYF
14	TRBV14	TRBJ1-1	NA	CASSPQTRNTEAFF
13	TRBV30	TRBJ2-7	NA	CAWSRAETYEQYF
12	TRBV30	TRBJ1-2	NA	CAWSHTSYGYTF
12	TRBV28	TRBJ1-1	few	CASSAPGGKAFF